The 16 T cell receptor beta chains listed next were all sequenced from one sample in a study of prognosis after radiotherapy for stage I lung cancer. Genomic DNA yielded TCR beta CDR3, amplified by two-round multiplex PCR. With primers specific to each TRBV and TRBJ gene, the first-round PCR was performed. TCRdb reprocessed the multiplex PCR reads with MiXCR, giving one entry per CDR3 protein. The sample comprises about 22,000 distinct CDR3 sequences, about 40% of which are singletons, and 20% to 25% rests with the top ten. The starting material was PBMCs, obtained before or after stereotactic body radiation therapy (not recorded which). The receptors were sampled from a donor older than 45 with non-small cell lung cancer.

This clonotype occurred many times. The chain recombines TRBV27 with TRBJ2-2; 7 positions match TRBD2. The germline gives CDR1 MNHEY, CDR2 SMNVEV (reference sequence). V lost 5 bases and J lost 6; bases outside the gene matches: 12. The CDR3 runs to 16 residues. As DNA, the CDR3 is TGTGCCAGCAGTCCGTCCTTCCCCCTAGCGGCCGGGGAGCTGTTTTTT. It translates to CASSPSFPLAAGELFF.

Here the CDR3 DNA reads TGCGCCAGCAGCCCCGTGACAGGGGGCCAGCCCCAGCATTTT. It yields the protein CASSPVTGGQPQHF. The chain has TRBV5-1 and TRBJ1-5; 10 positions match TRBD1. Germline assignment: CDR1 SGHRS and CDR2 YFSETQ. This CDR3 has 14 residues. Losses at the gene ends were 4 bases for V and 7 bases for J; bases not matched to a gene: 5.

Relative to its sample, this clonotype is medium-sized. CDR3 in amino acids: CASSNGGQGFNEQFF. The CDR3 DNA reads as TGTGCCAGCAGTAACGGGGGACAGGGTTTCAATGAGCAGTTCTTC. The chain links TRBV6-2 or TRBV6-3 to TRBJ2-1; 9 positions agree with TRBD1. The CDR3 has 15 amino acids. Unmatched junction bases numbered 8, after V lost 5 bases and J lost 6 bases. Germline CDR1 MNHEY, CDR2 SVGEGT.

Turning to this clonotype: Germline and junction disagree at one end, which may indicate a read error. The genes are TRBV6-8 and TRBJ2-1; 11 bases match TRBD2. The CDR3 runs to 15 residues. The V gene's germline CDR1 is MNHGY and CDR2 SAAAGT. DNA of the CDR3: TGTGCCAGCAGTTCAACTAGCGGGAGCCCCGATGATCAGTTCTTC. Protein sequence: CASSSTSGSPDDQFF.

The sample holds many counts of this clonotype. The chain uses TRBV18 and TRBJ1-2; 7 bases map to TRBD1. Losses at the gene ends were 3 bases for V and 4 bases for J; bases not matched to a gene: 11. CDR1 is KGHSH and CDR2 is LQKENI in the germline V gene. The CDR3 is 16 residues long. The chain's CDR3 is CASSPSGQAPGYGYTF. The CDR3 DNA reads as TGTGCCAGCTCACCCTCCGGACAGGCACCCGGCTATGGCTACACCTTC.

This clonotype is deemed medium-sized (0.01 to 0.1%). The chain links TRBV5-1 to TRBJ1-2; maybe TRBD1 (5 bases). V dropped 1 base and J dropped 6 bases, with 13 bases sitting between them. CDR1 and CDR2 from the germline V gene are SGHRS and YFSETQ. CDR3 size: 14 residues. The CDR3 coding sequence is TGCGCCAGCAGCTTGATTGGACCAGGGAATGGCTACACCTTC. Translation gives CASSLIGPGNGYTF. The full variable domain, its missing parts supplied by reference TRBV5-1 and TRBJ1-2, is KAGVTQTPRYLIKTRGQQVTLSCSPISGHRSVSWYQQTPGQGLQFLFEYFSETQRNKGNFPGRFSGRQFSNSRSEMNVSTLELGDSALYLCASSLIGPGNGYTFGSGTRLTVV.

This clonotype was observed many times. This sequence joins TRBV6-1 and TRBJ1-4; 7 bases are shared with TRBD1. V shed 7 bases and J 8 bases; nucleotides not matched to a gene: 10. The germline V gene encodes CDR1 MNHNS and CDR2 SASEGT. This CDR3 region has 14 residues. CDR3 in DNA: TGTGCCAGCAAGCAAGACAGGGTTAGGGAAAAACTGTTTTTT. Translation gives CASKQDRVREKLFF.

V usage is TRBV24-1 and J usage is TRBJ2-2; D uncertain. The CDR3 loop spans 16 amino acids. Deletions cut 4 bases from V and 2 bases from J, with 13 bases between. From germline, CDR1 is KGHDR and CDR2 SFDVKD. Written as DNA, the CDR3 is TGTGCCACCAGTGACTGGGGAACCCCCAACACCGGGGAGCTGTTTTTT. Translated: CATSDWGTPNTGELFF.

This clonotype showed up many times. The V and J genes are TRBV7-2 and TRBJ1-5; the D gene is possibly TRBD1 (5 bases). CDR1 SGHTA and CDR2 FQGNSA come from the germline V gene. The ends were cut back, 0 bases at V and 0 bases at J, with 9 bases in the middle. The CDR3 is made up of 16 amino acids. In nucleotides, the CDR3 is TGTGCCAGCAGCTTAGCGAGGGACTATAGCAATCAGCCCCAGCATTTT. Protein product: CASSLARDYSNQPQHF.

This clonotype was seen many times. The chain links TRBV4-2 to TRBJ1-1, with D tentatively TRBD1 (5 bases). CDR1 LGHNA and CDR2 YNFKEQ come from the germline V gene. The CDR3 runs 13 residues. Trimming cost V 0 bases and J 8 bases, with 10 bases left between them. CDR3 in amino acids: CASSQDGGREAFF. CDR3 DNA sequence: TGTGCCAGCAGCCAAGATGGGGGGAGAGAAGCTTTCTTT.

CDR3 protein: CASSIRRDRGLLTGELFF. The CDR3 DNA follows: TGTGCCAGCAGCATTCGACGGGACAGGGGATTGTTAACCGGGGAGCTGTTTTTT. The chain couples TRBV7-2 to TRBJ2-2; TRBD1 agrees at 10 bases. Germline V gene sequence: CDR1 SGHTA, CDR2 FQGNSA. V dropped 5 bases and J dropped 5; count of bases not matched to a gene: 14. CDR3 length: 18 residues. The entire variable domain, with the rest obtained from reference TRBV7-2 and TRBJ2-2, is as follows: GAGVSQSPSNKVTEKGKDVELRCDPISGHTALYWYRQSLGQGLEFLIYFQGNSAPDKSGLPSDRFSAERTGGSVSTLTIQRTQQEDSAVYLCASSIRRDRGLLTGELFFGEGSRLTVL.

V is TRBV7-2 and J is TRBJ1-1, with D hard to call. Between the trimmed V and J ends, which lost 2 bases and 2 bases, there was a span of 12 bases. The CDR3 is 15 amino acids. The V gene's germline CDR1 is SGHTA and CDR2 FQGNSA. CDR3 DNA: TGTGCCAGCAGCTTATTATCCAGATCCAACACTGAAGCTTTCTTT. Protein: CASSLLSRSNTEAFF.

This clonotype is medium-sized by share. This chain's CDR3 is CASSYGQQPQHF. In DNA form, the CDR3 reads TGTGCCAGCAGCTACGGACAACAGCCCCAGCATTTT. The chain joins TRBV6-5 to TRBJ1-5; maybe TRBD1 (5 bases). V shed 6 bases and J shed 7 bases, with 10 bases lying between them. The germline V gene encodes CDR1 MNHEY and CDR2 SVGAGI. CDR3 length: 12 residues.

Note on this clonotype: A much more abundant neighbour one base away suggests this may be a read error. J is TRBJ2-7 and V is TRBV5-5; 13 nucleotides match TRBD2. Germline-derived CDR1 and CDR2 are SGHKS and YYEKEE (reference sequence). The CDR3 loop spans 20 amino acids. The CDR3 protein is CAISWAPGPRGLAGVYEQYF. The CDR3 bases are TGTGCCATCAGCTGGGCCCCGGGGCCGCGCGGACTAGCGGGAGTCTACGAGCAGTACTTC.

This chain joins TRBV24-1 and TRBJ2-5, with D perhaps assigned TRBD1 or TRBD2 (5 bases each). The DNA matches TRBJ2-1 better at its end, which makes the J call doubtful. The CDR3 has 15 residues. CDR1 is KGHDR, CDR2 SFDVKD, per germline. The CDR3 is CATSDAERGNNEQFF. DNA of the CDR3: TGTGCCACCAGCGATGCCGAGAGGGGAAACAATGAGCAGTTCTTC.

This clonotype has ten or more counts. The chain uses TRBV5-1 and TRBJ2-5; 9 nucleotides agree with TRBD2. CDR1 and CDR2 from the germline V gene are SGHRS and YFSETQ. The CDR3 extends over 18 amino acids. The V segment lost 4 bases and the J segment 1 base; nucleotides outside the gene matches: 14. The DNA for the CDR3 is TGCGCCAGCAGCCCCTCCCCCTTAGCGGGAGCCATCCAAGAGACCCAGTACTTC. It is translated as CASSPSPLAGAIQETQYF. The whole variable domain, filled in from reference TRBV5-1 and TRBJ2-5, reads KAGVTQTPRYLIKTRGQQVTLSCSPISGHRSVSWYQQTPGQGLQFLFEYFSETQRNKGNFPGRFSGRQFSNSRSEMNVSTLELGDSALYLCASSPSPLAGAIQETQYFGPGTRLLVL.